The entry that follows covers one T cell receptor (beta chain) sequence. What it recognizes is unknown. This sample is drawn from a study of cytomegalovirus exposure and HLA in healthy donors. Study-level findings and limits: The investigators catalogued 150 or so TCR beta chains as cytomegalovirus-associated. Across donors, most TCRs were seen rarely, yet some public ones were widespread. Specificity for CMV antigens was confirmed in vitro for a few of the CMV-associated chains.

The CDR3 is 14 amino acids. Germline CDR1 and CDR2: SGHDT and YYEEEE. Between the trimmed V and J ends, which lost 2 bases and 4 bases, there was a span of 12 bases. The donors were members of the roughly 120-subject validation cohort (separate from the approximately 670-subject first cohort). Clones were sequenced by immunoSEQ multiplex PCR, and TCRdb holds only the in-frame ones, with some missing. This table holds roughly 330,000 clones, approximately 86% found once. This TCR was recovered from a woman aged 25-40 years in good health and CMV-seropositive. The chain uses TRBV5-6 and TRBJ1-1; D might be TRBD1 (6 bases). The material sequenced was PBMCs. The CDR3 DNA sequence: TGTGCCAGCAGCTTAGTCTCCAGGGGCACTGAAGCTTTCTTT. It codes for CASSLVSRGTEAFF.